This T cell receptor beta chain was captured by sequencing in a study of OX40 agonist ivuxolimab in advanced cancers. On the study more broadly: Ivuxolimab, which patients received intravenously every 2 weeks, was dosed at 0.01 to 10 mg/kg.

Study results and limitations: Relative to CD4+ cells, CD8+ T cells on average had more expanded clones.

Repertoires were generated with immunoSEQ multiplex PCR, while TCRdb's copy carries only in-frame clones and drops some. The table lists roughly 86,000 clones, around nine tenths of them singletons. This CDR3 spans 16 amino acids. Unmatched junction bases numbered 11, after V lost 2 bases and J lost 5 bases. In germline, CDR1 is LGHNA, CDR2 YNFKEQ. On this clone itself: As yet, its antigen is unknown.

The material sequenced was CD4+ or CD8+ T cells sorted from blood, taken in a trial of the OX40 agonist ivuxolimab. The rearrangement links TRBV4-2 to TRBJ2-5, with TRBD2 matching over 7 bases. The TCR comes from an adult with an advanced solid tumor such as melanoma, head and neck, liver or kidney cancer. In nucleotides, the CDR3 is TGTGCCAGCAGCCAACCCGCGGGGGTACCAGGGGAGACCCAGTACTTC. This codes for CASSQPAGVPGETQYF.